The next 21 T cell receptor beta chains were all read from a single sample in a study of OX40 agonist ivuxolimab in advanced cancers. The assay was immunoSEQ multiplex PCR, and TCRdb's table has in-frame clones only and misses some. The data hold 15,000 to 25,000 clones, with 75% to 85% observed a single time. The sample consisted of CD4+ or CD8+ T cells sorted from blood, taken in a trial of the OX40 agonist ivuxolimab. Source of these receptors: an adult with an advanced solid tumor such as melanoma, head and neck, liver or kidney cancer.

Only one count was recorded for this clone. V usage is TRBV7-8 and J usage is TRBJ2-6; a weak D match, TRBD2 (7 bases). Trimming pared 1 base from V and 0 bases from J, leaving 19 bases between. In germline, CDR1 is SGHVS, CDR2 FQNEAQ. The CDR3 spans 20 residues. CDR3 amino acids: CASSLVGGGRESSGANVLTF. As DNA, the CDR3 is TGTGCCAGCAGCTTAGTAGGGGGGGGCAGGGAGTCCTCTGGGGCCAACGTCCTGACTTTC.

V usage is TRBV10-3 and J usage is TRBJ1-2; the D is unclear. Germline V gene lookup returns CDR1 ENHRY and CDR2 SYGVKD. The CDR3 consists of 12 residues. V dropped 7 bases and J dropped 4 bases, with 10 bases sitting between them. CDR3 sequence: CAIKGLIYGYTF. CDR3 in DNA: TGTGCCATCAAAGGGTTGATCTATGGCTACACCTTC.

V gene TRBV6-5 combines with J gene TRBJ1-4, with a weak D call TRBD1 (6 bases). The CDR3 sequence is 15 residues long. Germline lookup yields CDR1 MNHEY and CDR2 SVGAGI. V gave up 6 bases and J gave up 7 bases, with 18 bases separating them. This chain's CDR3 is CASRRRPGGGEKLFF. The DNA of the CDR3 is TGTGCCAGCAGAAGACGACCGGGAGGGGGTGAAAAACTGTTTTTT.

The CDR3 sequence is CASPAGPEAFF. In DNA form, the CDR3 reads TGTGCCAGCCCCGCAGGACCTGAAGCTTTCTTT. V is TRBV5-4 and J is TRBJ1-1, with D unclear. The CDR3 has 11 amino acids. The V end was cut by 7 bases, the J end by 6 bases, with 10 bases between. Germline CDR1 and CDR2: SGHNT and YYREEE (reference sequence).

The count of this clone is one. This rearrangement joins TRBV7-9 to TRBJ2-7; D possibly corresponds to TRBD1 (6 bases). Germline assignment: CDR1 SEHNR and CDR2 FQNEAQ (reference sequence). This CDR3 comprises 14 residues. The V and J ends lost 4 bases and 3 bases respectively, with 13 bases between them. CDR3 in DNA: TGTGCCAGCAGCTATAGCCCGACAGGCTACGAGCAGTACTTC. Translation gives CASSYSPTGYEQYF.

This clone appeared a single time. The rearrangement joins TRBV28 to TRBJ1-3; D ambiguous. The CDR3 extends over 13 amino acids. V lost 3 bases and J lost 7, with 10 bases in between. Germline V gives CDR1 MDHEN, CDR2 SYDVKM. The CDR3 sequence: CASSLRGWNTIYF. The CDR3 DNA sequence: TGTGCCAGCAGTTTGCGCGGGTGGAACACCATATATTTT.

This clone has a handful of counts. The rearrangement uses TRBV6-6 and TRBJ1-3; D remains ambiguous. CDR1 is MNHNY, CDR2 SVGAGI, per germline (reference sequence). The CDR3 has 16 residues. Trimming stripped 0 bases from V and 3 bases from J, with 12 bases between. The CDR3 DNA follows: TGTGCCAGCAGTTACTCGGAAAACCAAGGTGGAAACACCATATATTTT. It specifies CASSYSENQGGNTIYF.

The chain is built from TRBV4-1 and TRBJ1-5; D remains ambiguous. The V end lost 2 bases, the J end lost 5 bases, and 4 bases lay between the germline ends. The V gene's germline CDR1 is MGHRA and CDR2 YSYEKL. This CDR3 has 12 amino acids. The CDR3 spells CASSQNDQPQHF. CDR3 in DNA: TGCGCCAGCAGCCAAAATGATCAGCCCCAGCATTTT.

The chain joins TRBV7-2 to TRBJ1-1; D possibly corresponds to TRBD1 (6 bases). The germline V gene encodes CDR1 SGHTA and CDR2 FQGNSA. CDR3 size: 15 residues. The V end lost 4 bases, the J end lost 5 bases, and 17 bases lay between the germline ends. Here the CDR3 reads CASSWQGNGRTEAFF. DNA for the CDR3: TGTGCCAGCAGCTGGCAGGGGAATGGGAGGACTGAAGCTTTCTTT.

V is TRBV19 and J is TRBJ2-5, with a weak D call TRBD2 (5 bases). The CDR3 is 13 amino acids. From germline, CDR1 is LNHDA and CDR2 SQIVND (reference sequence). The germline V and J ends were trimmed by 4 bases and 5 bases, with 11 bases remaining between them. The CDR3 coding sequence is TGTGCCAGTAGTAAGGGAGTCTTCGAGACCCAGTACTTC. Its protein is CASSKGVFETQYF.

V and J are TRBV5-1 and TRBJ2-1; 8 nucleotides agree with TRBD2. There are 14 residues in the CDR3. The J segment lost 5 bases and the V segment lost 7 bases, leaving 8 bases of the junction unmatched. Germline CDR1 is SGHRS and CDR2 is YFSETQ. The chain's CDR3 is CASRGGLMNNEQFF. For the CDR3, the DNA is TGCGCCAGCCGCGGGGGGCTCATGAACAATGAGCAGTTCTTC.

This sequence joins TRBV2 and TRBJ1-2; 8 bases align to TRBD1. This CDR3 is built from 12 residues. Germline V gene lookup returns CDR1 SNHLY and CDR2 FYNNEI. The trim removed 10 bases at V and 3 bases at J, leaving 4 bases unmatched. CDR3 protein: CATGGSDYGYTF. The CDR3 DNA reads TGTGCCACAGGGGGCTCAGACTATGGCTACACCTTC.

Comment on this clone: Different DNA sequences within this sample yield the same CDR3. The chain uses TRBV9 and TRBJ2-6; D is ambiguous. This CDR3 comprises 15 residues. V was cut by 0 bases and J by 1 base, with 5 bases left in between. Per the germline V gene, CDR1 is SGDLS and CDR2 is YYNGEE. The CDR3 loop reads CASSVVTSGANVLTF. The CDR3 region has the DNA TGTGCCAGCAGCGTAGTAACTTCTGGGGCCAACGTCCTGACTTTC.

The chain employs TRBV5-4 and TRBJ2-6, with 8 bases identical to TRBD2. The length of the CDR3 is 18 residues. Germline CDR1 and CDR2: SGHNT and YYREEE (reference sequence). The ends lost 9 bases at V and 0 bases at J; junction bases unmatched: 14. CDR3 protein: CATRSEVGRASGANVLTF. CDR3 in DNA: TGTGCCACCAGGTCAGAAGTCGGGAGGGCCTCTGGGGCCAACGTCCTGACTTTC.

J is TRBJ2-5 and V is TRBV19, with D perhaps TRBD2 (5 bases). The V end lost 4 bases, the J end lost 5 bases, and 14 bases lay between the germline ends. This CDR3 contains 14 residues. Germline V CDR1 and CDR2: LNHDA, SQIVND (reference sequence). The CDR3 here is CASSSRGLGETQYF. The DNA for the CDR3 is TGTGCCAGTAGTAGTCGGGGATTGGGGGAGACCCAGTACTTC.

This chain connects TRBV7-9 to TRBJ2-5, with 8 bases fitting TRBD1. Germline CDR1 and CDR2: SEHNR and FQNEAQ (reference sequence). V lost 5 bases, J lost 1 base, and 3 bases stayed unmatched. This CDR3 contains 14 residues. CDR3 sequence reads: CASSRTGSQETQYF. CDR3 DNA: TGTGCCAGCAGCCGGACAGGGTCCCAAGAGACCCAGTACTTC.

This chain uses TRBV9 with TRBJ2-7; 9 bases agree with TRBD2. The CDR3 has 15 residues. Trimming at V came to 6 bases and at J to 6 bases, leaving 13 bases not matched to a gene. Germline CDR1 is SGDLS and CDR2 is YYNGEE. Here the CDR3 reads CASNWAGGPESEQYF. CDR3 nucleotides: TGTGCCAGCAATTGGGCGGGGGGGCCGGAAAGCGAGCAGTACTTC.

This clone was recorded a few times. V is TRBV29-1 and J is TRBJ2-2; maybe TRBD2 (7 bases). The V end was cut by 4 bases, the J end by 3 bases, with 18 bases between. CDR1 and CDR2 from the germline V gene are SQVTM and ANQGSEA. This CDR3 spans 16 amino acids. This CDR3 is CSVGPGTGGHTGELFF. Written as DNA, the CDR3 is TGCAGCGTTGGGCCCGGTACGGGGGGCCACACCGGGGAGCTGTTTTTT.

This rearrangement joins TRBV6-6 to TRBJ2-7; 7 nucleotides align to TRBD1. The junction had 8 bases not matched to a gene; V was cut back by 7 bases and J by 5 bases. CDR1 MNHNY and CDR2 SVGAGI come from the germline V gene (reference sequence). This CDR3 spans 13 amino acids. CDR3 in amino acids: CASTRQGGNEQYF. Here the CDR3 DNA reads TGTGCCAGCACCAGACAGGGTGGGAACGAGCAGTACTTC.

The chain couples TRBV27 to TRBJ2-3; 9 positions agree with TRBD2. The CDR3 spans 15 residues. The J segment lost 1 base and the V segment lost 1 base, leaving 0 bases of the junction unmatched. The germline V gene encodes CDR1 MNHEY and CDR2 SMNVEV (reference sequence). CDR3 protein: CASSLLAGGTDTQYF. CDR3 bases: TGTGCCAGCAGTTTATTAGCGGGAGGCACAGATACGCAGTATTTT.

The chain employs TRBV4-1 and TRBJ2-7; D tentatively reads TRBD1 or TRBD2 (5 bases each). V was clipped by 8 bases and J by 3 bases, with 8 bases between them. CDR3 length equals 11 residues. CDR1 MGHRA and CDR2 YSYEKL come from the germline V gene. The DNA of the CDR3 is TGCGCCAGCCGAGGGGTCTACGAGCAGTACTTC. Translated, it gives CASRGVYEQYF.